This record concerns one TCR beta chain sequence. Its antigen is not yet known. Base-call qualities are not available, and no considerably larger clone is one nucleotide away. The CDR3 runs 12 residues from the cysteine to the phenylalanine. Just CDR3 DNA is preserved here, 36 bases in frame from base 1. The junction carries 17 bases between V and J, which are trimmed by 8 bases and 10 bases respectively. The germline V gene yields MDHEN for CDR1 and SYDVKM for CDR2. Genomic DNA was isolated from the sorted cells so that the TCRbeta CDR3 region could be sequenced. The immunoSEQ Assay was used to sequence the TCRbeta CDR3 regions. Not all clones reach the TCRdb copy of this immuneACCESS table, which keeps in-frame sequences only. Checked studies attribute under half of the gap to unresolved V genes and leave the rest unexplained. The sample records 58,000 or so clones, 85% to 90% of which are singletons. Roughly a tenth of the sample comes from the top ten.

This specimen comes from a study of OX40 agonist ivuxolimab in advanced cancers. Describing the broader study: Ivuxolimab was a fully human IgG2 agonistic monoclonal antibody targeting the costimulatory receptor OX40 (CD134). Partial responses were achieved by three dose-escalation patients, of whom one had hepatocellular carcinoma and two had cutaneous melanoma. Of the approximately 50 patients in dose escalation, 19 had hepatocellular carcinoma, about 15 had melanoma, 9 had renal cell carcinoma and 9 had head and neck cancer. Prior anti-PD-1, anti-PD-L1 or anti-CTLA-4 therapy was permitted, and checkpoint inhibitors had been received by roughly two fifths of dose-escalation patients. The paper reports the monotherapy dose-escalation portion (N ≈ 50 patients) of the phase I ivuxolimab trial. Intravenous ivuxolimab was administered to patients every 2 weeks at six dose levels: 0.01, 0.1, 0.3, 1.5, 3 and 10 mg/kg. In the dose-escalation cohort, roughly 82% of patients were male, and the mean age was 60 years with a range of roughly 23 to 79. Peripheral TCRbeta sequencing was intended to test whether TCR sequence diversity was altered and clonal T-cell expansion was caused by ivuxolimab.

The full study reports these points: At doses from 0.1 to 3.0 mg/kg, clonal expansion was seen in both CD4+ and CD8+ blood T cells between baseline and week 6. Low levels of normalized T-cell clonal expansion were also seen in some nonresponding patients. After ivuxolimab, CD8+ T cells had more expanded clones than CD4+ T cells on average. In the 0.1-3.0 mg/kg groups, partial responders were among the patients with the lowest normalized peripheral clonal expansion, particularly in CD8+ T cells. Which antigens the clonally expanded peripheral T cells were specific for was not determined.

Patients with autoimmune disease history or receiving systemic immunosuppression were excluded from the trial. Peripheral blood for TCR sequencing was collected from all dose cohorts at baseline, on cycle 4 day 1, and on cycle 7 day 1. The samples were taken from a phase I, first-in-human, multicenter, open-label dose-escalation trial of ivuxolimab. Adults with locally advanced or metastatic head and neck squamous cell, hepatocellular, melanoma or renal cell carcinoma were enrolled in the trial. Before TCR sequencing, CD4+ T cells and CD8+ T cells were sorted from peripheral blood as separate populations.

This chain is built from TRBV28 and TRBJ1-1; too little of a D gene remains to name it. Source: CD4+ or CD8+ T cells sorted from blood, taken in a trial of the OX40 agonist ivuxolimab. The sequence was obtained from an adult with an advanced solid tumor such as melanoma, head and neck, liver or kidney cancer. In nucleotide form, the sequence is TGTGCCAGCTACCGTCCTGGCGTAATAGCTTTCTTT. This sequence encodes CASYRPGVIAFF.